These 15 T cell receptor beta chains share one sample of origin, sequenced in a study of technical replicates of blood from several donors. TCRdb's copy holds only in-frame clones and misses some; the assay was immunoSEQ multiplex PCR. The table records roughly 74,000 clones, around 90% of them present only once. Specimen: T cells isolated from PBMCs. These receptors were collected from a human donor in good health.

The rearrangement links TRBV7-3 to TRBJ2-2, with no clear D. Deletions cut 5 bases from V and 2 bases from J, with 3 bases between. The CDR3 is made up of 12 amino acids. Germline assignment: CDR1 SGHTA and CDR2 FQGTGA. CDR3: CASSLNTGELFF. For the CDR3, the DNA is TGTGCCAGCAGCCTAAACACCGGGGAGCTGTTTTTT.

The rearrangement joins TRBV19 to TRBJ1-2; D unresolved. Germline values: CDR1 LNHDA, CDR2 SQIVND (reference sequence). This CDR3 has 9 amino acids. Between the trimmed V and J ends, which lost 7 bases and 6 bases, there was a span of 3 bases. The CDR3 loop reads CASTDGYTF. The CDR3 nucleotides read TGTGCCAGTACAGATGGCTACACCTTC.

The chain is built from TRBV29-1 and TRBJ1-1; tentative D call: TRBD1 (6 bases). Germline CDR1 SQVTM, CDR2 ANQGSEA. The CDR3 runs to 13 residues. V gave up 3 bases and J gave up 11 bases, with 19 bases separating them. The CDR3 spells CSVEGAQGRGAFF. CDR3 coding DNA: TGCAGCGTTGAGGGCGCTCAGGGCAGGGGTGCTTTCTTT.

This clone has only one observation. The CDR3, as DNA: TGCGCCAGCAGCCAAGAAGCCGCTTCAGTAACAGGATACTACGAGCAGTACTTC. Its protein product is CASSQEAASVTGYYEQYF. The chain has TRBV4-3 and TRBJ2-7; D possibly corresponds to TRBD1 (5 bases). The CDR3 consists of 18 residues. With 0 bases removed from V and 3 bases from J, the gap between germline ends came to 21 bases. Per germline, CDR1 LGHNA and CDR2 YSLEER.

The chain employs TRBV13 and TRBJ2-2; 7 bases agree with TRBD1. This CDR3 contains 16 residues. Germline loops: CDR1 PRHDT, CDR2 FYEKMQ (reference sequence). After removal of 5 bases from V and 4 bases from J, the junction contained 10 bases not matched to a gene. CDR3 sequence reads: CASSASQGPVTGELFF. CDR3 DNA: TGTGCCAGCAGCGCCTCACAGGGGCCGGTCACCGGGGAGCTGTTTTTT.

V gene TRBV6-4 combines with J gene TRBJ2-2, with D hard to call. CDR1 and CDR2 (germline): MRHNA, SNTAGT. The CDR3 loop spans 14 amino acids. V was clipped by 4 bases and J by 1 base, with 7 bases between them. CDR3 coding DNA: TGTGCCAGCAGTGGGTCAGGGAACACCGGGGAGCTGTTTTTT. Protein sequence: CASSGSGNTGELFF.

The chain uses TRBV7-9 and TRBJ2-7, with TRBD2 identical over 8 bases. The CDR3 is made up of 15 amino acids. CDR1 is SEHNR, CDR2 FQNEAQ, per germline (reference sequence). Trimming took 5 bases from V and 7 from J; bases not matched to a gene: 13. For the CDR3, the DNA is TGTGCCAGCAGCAAACCCCCGGGAGGGCCGGGTGAGCAGTACTTC. It yields the protein CASSKPPGGPGEQYF.

The chain couples TRBV19 to TRBJ1-1, with TRBD1 matching 7 bases. The CDR3 covers 13 residues. The junction had 7 bases not matched to a gene; V was cut back by 10 bases and J by 2 bases. Germline V gene sequence: CDR1 LNHDA, CDR2 SQIVND (reference sequence). DNA for the CDR3: TGTGCCACCTCGGACAGGATCAACACTGAAGCTTTCTTT. Protein product: CATSDRINTEAFF.

CDR3 sequence (DNA): TGTGCCAGCAGGGCGGGAGTTTACTACGAGCAGTACTTC. Its translation: CASRAGVYYEQYF. V usage is TRBV2 and J usage is TRBJ2-7, with 7 bases matching TRBD2. V shed 6 bases and J 3 bases; nucleotides not matched to a gene: 5. This CDR3 comprises 13 residues. Germline V gives CDR1 SNHLY, CDR2 FYNNEI. Filled out from reference TRBV2 and TRBJ2-7, the complete variable domain reads EPEVTQTPSHQVTQMGQEVILRCVPISNHLYFYWYRQILGQKVEFLVSFYNNEISEKSEIFDDQFSVERPDGSNFTLKIRSTKLEDSAMYFCASRAGVYYEQYFGPGTRLTVT.

The genes are TRBV5-4 and TRBJ2-7; possibly TRBD2 for D (5 bases). Germline V lookup: CDR1 SGHNT, CDR2 YYREEE (reference sequence). The CDR3 is 14 amino acids. Trimming took off 0 bases at V and 6 bases at J, with 13 bases between the two ends. The CDR3 sequence: CASSLVSAGGEQYF. In DNA form, the CDR3 reads TGTGCCAGCAGCTTGGTGTCAGCTGGAGGCGAGCAGTACTTC.

This chain uses TRBV28 with TRBJ1-3; the D is unclear. Germline assignment: CDR1 MDHEN and CDR2 SYDVKM. Trimming took off 7 bases at V and 4 bases at J, with 11 bases between the two ends. This CDR3 region has 13 residues. The chain's CDR3 is CASTFGSGNTIYF. The CDR3 DNA sequence: TGTGCCAGCACATTCGGGTCAGGAAACACCATATATTTT.

The CDR3 bases are TGTGCCACCAGCAGAGATGGGACAGCAACTAATGAAAAACTGTTTTTT. It encodes CATSRDGTATNEKLFF. The chain couples TRBV15 to TRBJ1-4; 7 bases match TRBD1. This CDR3 is 16 amino acids long. Looked up from germline, CDR1 is LNHNV and CDR2 is YYDKDF (reference sequence). The V gene end was trimmed by 0 bases and the J gene end by 0 bases; junction bases not matched to a gene: 1.

The chain combines TRBV19 with TRBJ1-2; a possible D gene is TRBD1 (6 bases). The CDR3 is made up of 12 amino acids. Germline V gene lookup returns CDR1 LNHDA and CDR2 SQIVND (reference sequence). Trimming took 6 bases from V and 6 from J, leaving 11 bases between them. CDR3 DNA: TGTGCCAGTAGCTGGGGGCCAGATGGCTACACCTTC. Translated, it gives CASSWGPDGYTF. The variable domain in full, completed from reference TRBV19 and TRBJ1-2, reads DGGITQSPKYLFRKEGQNVTLSCEQNLNHDAMYWYRQDPGQGLRLIYYSQIVNDFQKGDIAEGYSVSREKKESFPLTVTSAQKNPTAFYLCASSWGPDGYTFGSGTRLTVV.

The CDR3: CASSLETDGNIQYF. Here the CDR3 DNA reads TGTGCCAGCAGCTTAGAGACAGACGGAAACATTCAGTACTTC. The gene calls are TRBV7-9 and TRBJ2-4; a weak D match, TRBD1 (5 bases). The CDR3 extends over 14 amino acids. The germline V gene encodes CDR1 SEHNR and CDR2 FQNEAQ (reference sequence). Trimming took 1 base from V and 6 from J, leaving 10 bases between them.

This rearrangement joins TRBV5-1 to TRBJ2-7; no definite D call. Germline-derived CDR1 and CDR2 are SGHRS and YFSETQ. V shed 5 bases and J shed 0 bases, with 6 bases lying between them. There are 12 residues in the CDR3. CDR3 protein: CASSKSSYEQYF. As DNA, the CDR3 is TGCGCCAGCAGTAAGAGCTCCTACGAGCAGTACTTC.